Reported below is one T cell receptor (beta chain). Its cognate antigen is unknown. The data stem from a study of cytomegalovirus exposure and HLA in healthy donors. The study's findings and limits: Among donors in an Asian-associated ancestry cluster, a later analysis reportedly found fewer N-insertions than the approximately 670-donor mean. TCR beta V- and J-gene trimming was later associated with a missense DCLRE1C variant.

Primers: 60 Vbeta forward and 13 Jbeta reverse. How the authors handled the data: Per a later analysis, the number of unique TCR beta chains was around 80 million, of which about 10 million were shared. Sequencing was performed with immunoSEQ multiplex PCR; in TCRdb, only in-frame clones are kept and a portion is missing. The DNA was the basis for D and trimming; V, J and clone size are from that table. The sample has around 200,000 clones, over 60% seen once; the top ten hold roughly a sixth. This CDR3 is built from 15 residues. The V gene's germline CDR1 is GTSNPN and CDR2 SVGIG (reference sequence). V gave up 2 bases and J gave up 5 bases; unmatched junction bases: 10.

Sequenced sample: PBMCs. The chain links TRBV30 to TRBJ2-5, with 8 bases that match TRBD2. The clonotype originates from a man aged 35 to 55 in good health and CMV-seronegative. CDR3 in DNA: TGTGCCTGGAGTATAAGCGGGAGCTCTTGGGAGACCCAGTACTTC. Translating gives CAWSISGSSWETQYF.